Each of the 22 T cell receptor beta chains below was sequenced from the same sample in a study of CD8+ T cells in alopecia areata. TCR sequencing used cDNA made by reverse transcription of extracted RNA. Generated by immunoSEQ multiplex PCR, the TCRdb table keeps only in-frame clones and is missing some. The table lists around 210,000 clones, 56% of them singletons. Sequenced material: CD8+ T cells sorted from blood. The source is a human donor in good health.

The gene calls are TRBV4-1 and TRBJ1-2; possibly TRBD1 for D (6 bases). Germline loops: CDR1 MGHRA, CDR2 YSYEKL. Trimming removed 4 bases at V and 0 bases at J, with 12 bases between. This CDR3 is built from 15 residues. CDR3 sequence (DNA): TGCGCCAGCAGCCCGGGGGCTGAGACTAACTATGGCTACACCTTC. As protein: CASSPGAETNYGYTF.

This chain uses TRBV27 with TRBJ2-2; TRBD2 agrees at 7 bases. The CDR3 covers 16 residues. Germline CDR1 and CDR2: MNHEY and SMNVEV (reference sequence). Trimming took 5 bases from V and 0 from J; bases not matched to a gene: 6. CDR3 nucleotide sequence: TGTGCCAGCAGTCCGGGACTACCTCCGAACACCGGGGAGCTGTTTTTT. Translated, it gives CASSPGLPPNTGELFF.

This chain uses TRBV7-8 with TRBJ1-1; TRBD1 aligns across 8 bases. The CDR3 has 14 amino acids. J was trimmed by 4 bases and V by 3 bases; bases with no gene match: 4. The germline V gene encodes CDR1 SGHVS and CDR2 FQNEAQ. The CDR3 region has the DNA TGTGCCAGCAGCTTCGACAGGGGTGGCACTGAAGCTTTCTTT. Translated: CASSFDRGGTEAFF.

This clone was observed a handful of times. The V call is TRBV6-6, the J call TRBJ1-2, with unresolved D. CDR1 and CDR2 (germline): MNHNY, SVGAGI (reference sequence). This CDR3 contains 13 residues. With 8 bases removed from V and 0 bases from J, the gap between germline ends came to 10 bases. DNA of the CDR3: TGTGCCAGCGACGCCACCTCTAACTATGGCTACACCTTC. Its protein product is CASDATSNYGYTF.

This clone was observed a few times. J is TRBJ1-1 and V is TRBV6-6; no definite D call. CDR3 length equals 15 residues. V was trimmed by 5 bases and J by 0 bases, leaving 13 bases between them. In germline, CDR1 is MNHNY, CDR2 SVGAGI (reference sequence). The CDR3 region is CASSGLRPLNTEAFF. The DNA for the CDR3 is TGTGCCAGCAGTGGACTCAGGCCACTGAACACTGAAGCTTTCTTT.

The chain employs TRBV7-9 and TRBJ2-3; D is unclear. CDR1 SEHNR and CDR2 FQNEAQ come from the germline V gene (reference sequence). V shed 4 bases and J shed 2 bases, with 4 bases lying between them. CDR3 length: 12 residues. The CDR3 nucleotides read TGTGCCAGCAGCTCCCACACAGATACGCAGTATTTT. Translation gives CASSSHTDTQYF. Full variable domain (rest looked up from reference TRBV7-9 and TRBJ2-3): DTGVSQNPRHKITKRGQNVTFRCDPISEHNRLYWYRQTLGQGPEFLTYFQNEAQLEKSRLLSDRFSAERPKGSFSTLEIQRTEQGDSAMYLCASSSHTDTQYFGPGTRLTVL.

This clone was seen a few times. J is TRBJ2-3 and V is TRBV11-2, with no clear D. Germline V gives CDR1 SGHAT, CDR2 FQNNGV. With 7 bases removed from V and 6 bases from J, the gap between germline ends came to 20 bases. This CDR3 region has 15 residues. CDR3 nucleotide sequence: TGTGCCAGCAATACCCTTGAGCTCCCGAGGGATACGCAGTATTTT. This codes for CASNTLELPRDTQYF.

The chain recombines TRBV27 with TRBJ2-5; 10 nucleotides agree with TRBD1. This CDR3 region has 15 residues. The germline V gene has CDR1 MNHEY and CDR2 SMNVEV (reference sequence). With V trimmed by 6 bases and J by 5 bases, 9 bases remained unmatched. The DNA of the CDR3 is TGTGCCAGCAGCCTCGACAGGGGGCGGATGGAGACCCAGTACTTC. Encoded protein: CASSLDRGRMETQYF.

This clone was seen only a few times. The genes are TRBV7-9 and TRBJ1-1, with 7 bases fitting TRBD1. With 5 bases clipped from V and 7 bases from J, the junction kept 10 bases outside the gene matches. CDR1 SEHNR and CDR2 FQNEAQ come from the germline V gene (reference sequence). This CDR3 comprises 14 residues. The CDR3 sequence: CASSPGGAQVEAFF. In DNA, the CDR3 is TGTGCCAGCAGCCCAGGGGGGGCGCAAGTTGAAGCTTTCTTT.

The chain combines TRBV29-1 with TRBJ2-6, with 7 bases lining up with TRBD1. The J segment lost 0 bases and the V segment lost 7 bases, leaving 9 bases of the junction unmatched. CDR3 length: 16 residues. CDR1 SQVTM and CDR2 ANQGSEA come from the germline V gene. The CDR3 region has the DNA TGCAGCGCTCGGGGACAGCCGAGCTCTGGGGCCAACGTCCTGACTTTC. Its translation is CSARGQPSSGANVLTF. The full variable domain, in which reference TRBV29-1 and TRBJ2-6 provide the parts outside the CDR3, is SAVISQKPSRDICQRGTSLTIQCQVDSQVTMMFWYRQQPGQSLTLIATANQGSEATYESGFVIDKFPISRPNLTFSTLTVSNMSPEDSSIYLCSARGQPSSGANVLTFGAGSRLTVL.

V gene TRBV6-5 combines with J gene TRBJ1-1; D perhaps matches TRBD1 (5 bases). V lost 3 bases and J lost 3, with 8 bases in between. This CDR3 is 13 amino acids long. Germline CDR1 MNHEY, CDR2 SVGAGI. The CDR3 nucleotides are TGTGCCAGCAGTTATGGGGGTGACACTGAAGCTTTCTTT. It is translated as CASSYGGDTEAFF.

The chain is built from TRBV11-2 and TRBJ1-4, with TRBD1 matching 7 bases. Germline V CDR1 and CDR2: SGHAT, FQNNGV. V lost 5 bases and J lost 6; bases outside the gene matches: 3. This CDR3 region has 13 residues. In DNA, the CDR3 is TGTGCCAGCAGCGCAGGGGGGGATGAAAAACTGTTTTTT. Translating gives CASSAGGDEKLFF.

A remark on this clone: At the DNA level, this CDR3 is encoded by other sequences in the same sample as well. The J gene is TRBJ1-1, the V gene TRBV5-1, with a possible D match to TRBD1 (5 bases). Deletions cut 4 bases from V and 4 bases from J, with 5 bases between. Germline lookup yields CDR1 SGHRS and CDR2 YFSETQ. This CDR3 comprises 11 residues. CDR3: CASSGGTEAFF. CDR3 coding DNA: TGCGCCAGCAGCGGGGGCACTGAAGCTTTCTTT.

This chain links TRBV6-5 with TRBJ2-2; D is unresolved. V was pared by 3 bases and J by 3 bases, with 8 bases between. CDR3 length: 14 residues. CDR1 and CDR2 (germline): MNHEY, SVGAGI. CDR3 DNA sequence: TGTGCCAGCAGTTATTTCCCAGACACCGGGGAGCTGTTTTTT. Protein sequence: CASSYFPDTGELFF.

The chain links TRBV7-8 to TRBJ2-7; D may match TRBD1 or TRBD2 (5 bases each). V lost 4 bases to trimming and J lost 13 bases, with 17 bases between them. Germline V gene lookup returns CDR1 SGHVS and CDR2 FQNEAQ. This CDR3 spans 12 amino acids. The CDR3 sequence is CASSSGAQTHYF. The DNA for the CDR3 is TGTGCCAGCAGCTCCGGGGCTCAAACCCACTACTTC.

This chain joins TRBV4-2 and TRBJ1-1; the D is unclear. Germline V CDR1 and CDR2: LGHNA, YNFKEQ. V lost 4 bases and J 4 bases, leaving 19 bases between the germline ends. CDR3 length: 16 amino acids. The CDR3 spells CASSPINPETLTEAFF. For the CDR3, the DNA is TGTGCCAGCAGCCCCATAAACCCCGAGACACTCACTGAAGCTTTCTTT.

Comments on this clone: At one end, the junction sequence differs from germline, possibly due to a read error. The rearrangement uses TRBV5-6 and TRBJ2-1; D is possibly TRBD1 (5 bases). Germline CDR1 and CDR2: SGHDT and YYEEEE. This CDR3 is built from 11 residues. The CDR3 is CASSLRGGGLF. In DNA form, the CDR3 reads TGTGCCAGCAGCTTGAGGGGCGGCGGCCTCTTC.

CDR3 DNA sequence: TGTGCCAGCAGTCTATTTCCCGGGACAGACTATGGCTACACCTTC. It yields the protein CASSLFPGTDYGYTF. This sequence joins TRBV21-1 and TRBJ1-2; no check of the table's D call, TRBD1, against the DNA was made. TRBV21-1 is classified as a pseudogene. The CDR3 is 15 amino acids.

This clone occurred a few times. In DNA form, the CDR3 reads TGTGCCAGCAGCTCTGAGAGCGGGGCGAGTGGCTACACCTTC. Amino acids: CASSSESGASGYTF. The V and J genes are TRBV13 and TRBJ1-2; TRBD1 might be the D (5 bases). The germline V and J ends were trimmed by 4 bases and 7 bases, with 16 bases remaining between them. CDR1 and CDR2 from the germline V gene are PRHDT and FYEKMQ (reference sequence). CDR3 length equals 14 residues.

V usage is TRBV29-1 and J usage is TRBJ2-7; no reliable D call. The germline CDR1 and CDR2 sequences are SQVTM and ANQGSEA. The CDR3 spans 13 residues. Trimming took off 2 bases at V and 2 bases at J, with 10 bases between the two ends. As DNA, the CDR3 is TGCAGCGTTGAAACGCAAACCCCCTACGAGCAGTACTTC. Translating gives CSVETQTPYEQYF.

The gene calls are TRBV30 and TRBJ1-2, with TRBD1 matching 7 bases. Germline lookup yields CDR1 GTSNPN and CDR2 SVGIG (reference sequence). Trimming took 6 bases from V and 6 from J; bases not matched to a gene: 10. The CDR3 is made up of 13 amino acids. DNA of the CDR3: TGTGCCTGCGACCTCCGGGACAGCGATGGCTACACCTTC. As protein: CACDLRDSDGYTF.

The rearrangement uses TRBV10-2 and TRBJ2-1; tentative D call: TRBD2 (6 bases). Trimming removed 10 bases at V and 6 bases at J, with 22 bases between. CDR1 and CDR2 (germline): WSHSY, SAAADI. CDR3 length: 15 residues. The CDR3 DNA follows: TGCGCCACCCTGGAGGGTGCGGGGAATTTCAATGAGCAGTTCTTC. It specifies CATLEGAGNFNEQFF.